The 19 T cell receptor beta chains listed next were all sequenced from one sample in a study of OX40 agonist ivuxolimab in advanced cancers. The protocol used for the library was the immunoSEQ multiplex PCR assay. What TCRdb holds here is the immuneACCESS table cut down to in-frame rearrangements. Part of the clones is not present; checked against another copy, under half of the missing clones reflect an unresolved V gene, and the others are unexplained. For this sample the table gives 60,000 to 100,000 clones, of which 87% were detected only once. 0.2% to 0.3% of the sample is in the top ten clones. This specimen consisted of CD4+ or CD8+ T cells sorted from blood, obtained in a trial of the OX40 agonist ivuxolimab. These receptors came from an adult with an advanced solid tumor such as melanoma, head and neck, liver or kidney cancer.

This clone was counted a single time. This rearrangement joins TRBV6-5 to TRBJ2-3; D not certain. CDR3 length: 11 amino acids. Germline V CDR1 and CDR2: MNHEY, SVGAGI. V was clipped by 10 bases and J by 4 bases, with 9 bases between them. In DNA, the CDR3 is TGTGCCACCATGGAGTCAGATACGCAGTATTTT. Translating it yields CATMESDTQYF.

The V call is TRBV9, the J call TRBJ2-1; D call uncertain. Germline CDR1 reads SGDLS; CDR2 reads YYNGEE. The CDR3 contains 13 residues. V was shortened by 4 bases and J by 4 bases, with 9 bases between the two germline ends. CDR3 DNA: TGTGCCAGCAGCCGGAAGACATACAATGAGCAGTTCTTC. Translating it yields CASSRKTYNEQFF.

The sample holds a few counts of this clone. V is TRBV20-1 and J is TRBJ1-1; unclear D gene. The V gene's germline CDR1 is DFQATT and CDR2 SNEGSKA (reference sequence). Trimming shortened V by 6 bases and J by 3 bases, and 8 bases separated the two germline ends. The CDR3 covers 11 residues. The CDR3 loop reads CSAELYTEAFF. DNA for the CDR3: TGCAGTGCGGAATTGTACACTGAAGCTTTCTTT.

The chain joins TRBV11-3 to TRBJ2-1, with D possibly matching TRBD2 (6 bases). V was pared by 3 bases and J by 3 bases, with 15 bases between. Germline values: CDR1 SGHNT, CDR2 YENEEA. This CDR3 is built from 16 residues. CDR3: CASSFSASALYNEQFF. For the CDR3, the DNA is TGTGCCAGCAGCTTCTCCGCTAGCGCGCTCTACAATGAGCAGTTCTTC. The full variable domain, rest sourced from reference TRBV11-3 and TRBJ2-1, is EAGVVQSPRYKIIEKKQPVAFWCNPISGHNTLYWYLQNLGQGPELLIRYENEEAVDDSQLPKDRFSAERLKGVDSTLKIQPAELGDSAVYLCASSFSASALYNEQFFGPGTRLTVL.

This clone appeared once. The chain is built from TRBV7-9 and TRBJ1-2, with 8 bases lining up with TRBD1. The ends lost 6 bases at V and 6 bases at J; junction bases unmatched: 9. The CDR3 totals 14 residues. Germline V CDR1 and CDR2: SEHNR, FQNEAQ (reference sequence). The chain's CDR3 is CASSRNRGEDGYTF. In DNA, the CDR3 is TGTGCCAGCAGTCGAAACAGGGGGGAGGATGGCTACACCTTC.

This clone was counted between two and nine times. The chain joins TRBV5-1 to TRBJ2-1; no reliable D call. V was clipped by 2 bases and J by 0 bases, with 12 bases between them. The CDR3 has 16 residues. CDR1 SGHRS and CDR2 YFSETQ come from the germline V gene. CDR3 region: CASSLGAGSSYNEQFF. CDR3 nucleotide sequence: TGCGCCAGCAGCTTAGGTGCTGGTAGCTCCTACAATGAGCAGTTCTTC.

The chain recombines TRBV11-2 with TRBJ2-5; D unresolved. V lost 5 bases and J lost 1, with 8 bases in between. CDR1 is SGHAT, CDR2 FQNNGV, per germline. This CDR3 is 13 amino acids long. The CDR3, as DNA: TGTGCCAGCAGCGTCGACATCCAAGAGACCCAGTACTTC. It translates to CASSVDIQETQYF.

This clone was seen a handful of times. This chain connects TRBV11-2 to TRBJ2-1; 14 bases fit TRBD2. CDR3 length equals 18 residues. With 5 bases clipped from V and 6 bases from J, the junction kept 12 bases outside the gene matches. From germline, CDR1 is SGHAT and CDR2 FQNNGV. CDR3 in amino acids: CASSPRLAGGPRINEQFF. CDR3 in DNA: TGTGCCAGCAGCCCGAGACTAGCGGGAGGGCCTAGGATCAATGAGCAGTTCTTC. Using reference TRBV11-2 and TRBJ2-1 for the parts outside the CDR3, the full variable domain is EAGVAQSPRYKIIEKRQSVAFWCNPISGHATLYWYQQILGQGPKLLIQFQNNGVVDDSQLPKDRFSAERLKGVDSTLKIQPAKLEDSAVYLCASSPRLAGGPRINEQFFGPGTRLTVL.

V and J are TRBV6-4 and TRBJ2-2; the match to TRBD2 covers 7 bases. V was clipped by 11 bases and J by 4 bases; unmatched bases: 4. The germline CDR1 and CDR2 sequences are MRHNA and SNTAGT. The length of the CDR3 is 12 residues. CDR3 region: CAVRTSTGELFF. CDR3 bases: TGTGCCGTCAGGACTAGCACCGGGGAGCTGTTTTTT.

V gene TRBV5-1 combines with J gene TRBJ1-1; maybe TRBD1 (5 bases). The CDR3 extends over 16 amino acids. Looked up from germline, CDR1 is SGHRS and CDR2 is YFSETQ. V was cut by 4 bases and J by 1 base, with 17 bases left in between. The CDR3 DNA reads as TGCGCCAGCAGCCCCCTGGGCGGGAGGGGGAACACTGAAGCTTTCTTT. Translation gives CASSPLGGRGNTEAFF.

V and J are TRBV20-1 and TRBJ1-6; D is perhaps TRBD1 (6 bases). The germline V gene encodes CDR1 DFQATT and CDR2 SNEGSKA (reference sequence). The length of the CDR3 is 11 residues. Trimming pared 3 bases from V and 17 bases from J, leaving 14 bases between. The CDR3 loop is CSASEQGLIHF. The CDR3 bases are TGCAGTGCTAGTGAACAGGGTCTCATCCACTTT.

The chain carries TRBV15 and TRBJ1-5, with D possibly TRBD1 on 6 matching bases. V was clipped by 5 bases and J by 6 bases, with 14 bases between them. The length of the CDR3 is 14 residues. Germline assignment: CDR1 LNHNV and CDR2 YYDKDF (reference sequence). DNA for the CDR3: TGTGCCACCAGCCATAGACAGGCAGGTCAGCCCCAGCATTTT. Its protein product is CATSHRQAGQPQHF.

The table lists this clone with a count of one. This chain's CDR3 is CASISGTAIYGYTF. The CDR3 DNA sequence: TGTGCCAGCATCTCCGGGACGGCAATTTATGGCTACACCTTC. V usage is TRBV28 and J usage is TRBJ1-2; perhaps TRBD1 as D (5 bases). The germline gives CDR1 MDHEN, CDR2 SYDVKM. CDR3 length equals 14 residues. Trimming shortened V by 7 bases and J by 5 bases, and 17 bases separated the two germline ends.

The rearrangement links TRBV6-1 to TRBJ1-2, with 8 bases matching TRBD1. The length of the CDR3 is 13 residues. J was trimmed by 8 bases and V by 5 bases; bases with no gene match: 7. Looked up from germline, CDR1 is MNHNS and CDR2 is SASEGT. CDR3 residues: CASSFSTGGGYTF. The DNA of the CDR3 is TGTGCCAGCAGTTTTTCAACAGGGGGAGGCTACACCTTC.

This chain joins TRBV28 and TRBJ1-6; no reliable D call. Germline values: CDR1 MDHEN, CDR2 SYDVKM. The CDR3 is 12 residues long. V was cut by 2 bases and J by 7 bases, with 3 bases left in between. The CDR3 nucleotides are TGTGCCAGCAGTTTAGCCAATTCACCCCTCCACTTT. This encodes CASSLANSPLHF.

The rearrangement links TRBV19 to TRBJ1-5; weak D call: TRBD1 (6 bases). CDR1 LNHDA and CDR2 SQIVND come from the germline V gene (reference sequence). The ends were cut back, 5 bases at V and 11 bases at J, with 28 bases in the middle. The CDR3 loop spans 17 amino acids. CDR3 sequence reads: CASSSTFFGGGESAQHF. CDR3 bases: TGTGCCAGTAGTTCCACATTTTTCGGAGGGGGAGAGTCAGCCCAGCATTTT.

The CDR3 loop reads CASSSFHEQFF. The DNA of the CDR3 is TGTGCCAGCAGCTCGTTCCATGAGCAGTTCTTC. The chain links TRBV7-8 to TRBJ2-1, with D unclear. Germline CDR1 is SGHVS and CDR2 is FQNEAQ. The CDR3 loop spans 11 amino acids. Trimming took 4 bases from V and 8 from J, leaving 6 bases between them.

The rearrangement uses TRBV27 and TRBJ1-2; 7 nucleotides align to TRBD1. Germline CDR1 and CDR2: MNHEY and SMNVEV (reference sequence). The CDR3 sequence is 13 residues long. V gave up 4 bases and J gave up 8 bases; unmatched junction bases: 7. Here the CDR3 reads CASSSETGTGYTF. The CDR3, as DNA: TGTGCCAGCAGTTCGGAGACAGGGACGGGCTACACCTTC.

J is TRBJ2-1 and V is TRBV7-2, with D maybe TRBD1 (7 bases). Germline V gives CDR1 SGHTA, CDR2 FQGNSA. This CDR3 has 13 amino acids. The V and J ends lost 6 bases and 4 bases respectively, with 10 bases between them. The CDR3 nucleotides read TGTGCCAGCAGGGAGGGGGCTTACAATGAGCAGTTCTTC. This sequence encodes CASREGAYNEQFF.